This T cell receptor beta chain is drawn from a study of beta chain features in type 1 diabetes. A note on this clone: Its antigen is currently unknown.

CDR3 length: 14 amino acids. In germline, CDR1 is SGHRS, CDR2 YFSETQ. The V gene lost 2 bases and the J gene lost 2 bases, with 11 bases spanning the gap. Reverse transcription of all isolated RNA meant that expressed TCRB transcripts were sequenced. The data were produced by immunoSEQ multiplex PCR, yet TCRdb's version contains in-frame clones alone and is incomplete. The sample lists approximately 15,000 clones, around 63% seen once, with almost 2.5% in the top ten. General study results and limits: Lower insertion and higher deletion counts appeared at VDJ junctions in type 1 diabetes patients. Shorter TCRB CDR3s, moderately but significantly so, were found in Type 1 diabetes patients in all four CD4+ subsets.

Material: Tregs from blood. The chain carries TRBV5-1 and TRBJ2-7; perhaps TRBD2 as D (6 bases). The TCR originated in a man aged 25 to 45 with type 1 diabetes. The CDR3 reads CASSLNGGTYEQYF. The DNA for the CDR3 is TGCGCCAGCAGCTTAAATGGAGGGACCTACGAGCAGTACTTC.